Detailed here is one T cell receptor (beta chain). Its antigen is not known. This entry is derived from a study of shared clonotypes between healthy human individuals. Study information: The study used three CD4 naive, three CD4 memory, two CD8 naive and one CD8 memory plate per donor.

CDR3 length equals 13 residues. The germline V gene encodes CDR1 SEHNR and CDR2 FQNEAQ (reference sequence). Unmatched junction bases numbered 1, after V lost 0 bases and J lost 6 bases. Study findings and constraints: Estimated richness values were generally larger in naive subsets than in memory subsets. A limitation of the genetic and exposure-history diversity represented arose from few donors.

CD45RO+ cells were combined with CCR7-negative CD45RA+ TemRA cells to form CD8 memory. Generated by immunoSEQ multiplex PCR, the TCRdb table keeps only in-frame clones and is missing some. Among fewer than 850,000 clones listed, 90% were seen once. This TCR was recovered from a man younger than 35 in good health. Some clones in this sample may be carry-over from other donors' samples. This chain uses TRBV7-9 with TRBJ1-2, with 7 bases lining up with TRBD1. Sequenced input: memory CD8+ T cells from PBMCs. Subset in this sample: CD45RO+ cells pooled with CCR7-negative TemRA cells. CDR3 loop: CASSLAGGNGYTF. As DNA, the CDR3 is TGTGCCAGCAGCTTAGCAGGGGGCAATGGCTACACCTTC.